This TCR beta chain was recovered during a study of T cells after yellow fever vaccination. Study in general: SMART-Seq v4 Ultra Low Input handled preparation of low-cell-number fractions.

About this clonotype itself: Antigen unknown.

Germline CDR1 and CDR2: SGHRS and YFSETQ. Trimming shortened V by 7 bases and J by 4 bases, and 18 bases separated the two germline ends. The CDR3 covers 14 residues. MiXCR was run by TCRdb on the 5' RACE reads, yielding one entry per CDR3 protein. The repertoire holds nearly 550,000 distinct CDR3 sequences, with 15% to 20% as singletons. Overall study findings and caveats: Relatively few clonotypes were ones that appeared in both CD4 and CD8 compartments.

The sequence derives from a man aged 30-40 years who received the YFV17D yellow fever vaccine. Source: PBMCs, taken 15 days after the yellow fever booster vaccination. The chain uses TRBV5-1 and TRBJ2-7; possibly TRBD1 or TRBD2 for D (5 bases each). Here the CDR3 DNA reads TGCGCCAGCTCCGGGGCAGGGTCCGTATACGAGCAGTACTTC. It codes for CASSGAGSVYEQYF.